This note documents a single T cell receptor beta chain sequence. TRAV and TRBV primers primed cDNA for both TCRalpha and TCRbeta. TCRs were put through 20 to 25 PCR cycles of amplification with Phusion. A constant-region primer and the V-primer adapter served as the primer pair. The mRNA that was isolated underwent amplification by in vitro transcription. One entry per CDR3 protein, called by TCRdb with MiXCR from the reads. The sample records some 11,000 distinct CDR3 sequences, 51% being singletons. The data belong to a study of low-dose radiotherapy and immunotherapy resistance in tumors. Study at large: 1 Gy per fraction was delivered to Cohort 2 every two weeks, for 13 Gy total over 26 weeks.

Trimming cost V 6 bases and J 7 bases, with 7 bases left between them. This CDR3 contains 11 residues. Per germline, CDR1 KGHSH and CDR2 LQKENI. This TCR came from a human donor with advanced metastatic prostate, ovarian, gallbladder or colorectal cancer (not recorded which). This table probably holds off-target reads from a library built for another chain. This chain joins TRBV18 and TRBJ2-1, with no clear D. The CDR3 is CASSPKNEQFF. The CDR3 DNA reads as TGTGCCAGCTCCCCTAAGAATGAGCAGTTCTTC. Full variable domain (missing parts from reference TRBV18 and TRBJ2-1): NAGVMQNPRHLVRRRGQEARLRCSPMKGHSHVYWYRQLPEEGLKFMVYLQKENIIDESGMPKERFSAEFPKEGPSILRIQQVVRGDSAAYFCASSPKNEQFFGPGTRLTVL.